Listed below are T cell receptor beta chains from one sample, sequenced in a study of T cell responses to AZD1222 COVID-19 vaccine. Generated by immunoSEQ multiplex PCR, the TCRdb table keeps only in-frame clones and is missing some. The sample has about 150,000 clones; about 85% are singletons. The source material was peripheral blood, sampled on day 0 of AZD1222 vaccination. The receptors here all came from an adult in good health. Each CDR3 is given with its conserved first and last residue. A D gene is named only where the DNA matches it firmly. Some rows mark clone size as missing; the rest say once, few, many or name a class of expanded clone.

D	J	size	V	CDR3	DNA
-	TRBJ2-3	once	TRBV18	CASSLGGNTDTQYF	TGTGCCAGCTCGCTCGGGGGAAACACAGATACGCAGTATTTT
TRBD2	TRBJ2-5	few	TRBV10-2	CASSEDLAGTQETQYF	TGCGCCAGCAGTGAGGATTTAGCGGGGACACAAGAGACCCAGTACTTC
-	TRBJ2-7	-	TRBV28	CASTQQAYEQYF	TGTGCCAGCACCCAGCAAGCTTACGAGCAGTACTTC
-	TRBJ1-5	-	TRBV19	CASTTGNSYQPQHF	TGTGCCAGTACCACCGGGAACAGTTATCAGCCCCAGCATTTT
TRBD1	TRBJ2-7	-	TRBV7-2	CASSLQGAREQYF	TGTGCCAGCAGCTTGCAGGGGGCGCGCGAGCAGTACTTC
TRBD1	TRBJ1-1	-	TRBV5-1	CASSGQGGAKGTEAFF	TGCGCCAGCAGCGGTCAGGGGGGAGCTAAGGGCACTGAAGCTTTCTTT
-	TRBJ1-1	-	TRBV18	CASSPQGNTEAFF	TGTGCCAGCTCACCACAGGGGAACACTGAAGCTTTCTTT
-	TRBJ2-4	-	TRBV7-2	CASSPLLGGRGIQYF	TGTGCCAGCAGCCCCCTTCTGGGGGGGCGGGGCATTCAGTACTTC
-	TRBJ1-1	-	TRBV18	CASSLAGEGTEAFF	TGTGCCAGCTCATTAGCAGGCGAGGGCACTGAAGCTTTCTTT
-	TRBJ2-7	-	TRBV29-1	CSVGPDPSSYEQYF	TGCAGCGTTGGACCCGACCCGAGCTCCTACGAGCAGTACTTC
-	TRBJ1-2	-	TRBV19	CASKGGDGYTF	TGTGCCAGTAAGGGGGGCGATGGCTACACCTTC
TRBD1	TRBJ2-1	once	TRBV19	CASSTSTGAISNEQFF	TGTGCCAGTAGTACATCGACAGGGGCGATATCCAATGAGCAGTTCTTC
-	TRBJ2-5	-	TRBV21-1	CAKQGDQETQYF	TGTGCCAAACAGGGTGACCAAGAGACCCAGTACTTC
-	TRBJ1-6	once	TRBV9	CASSAVARDSPLHF	TGTGCCAGCAGCGCCGTCGCCAGGGATTCACCCCTCCACTTT
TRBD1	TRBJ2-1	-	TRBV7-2	CASSSGTGWYNEQFF	TGTGCCAGCAGCTCCGGGACAGGGTGGTACAATGAGCAGTTCTTC
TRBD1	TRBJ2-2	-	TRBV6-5	CASSSGQGRTGELFF	TGTGCCAGCAGCTCGGGACAGGGGAGGACCGGGGAGCTGTTTTTT
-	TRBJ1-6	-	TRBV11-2	CASSSGGTYNSPLHF	TGTGCCAGCAGCTCCGGCGGGACCTATAATTCACCCCTCCACTTT
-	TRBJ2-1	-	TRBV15	CATSRRPDNEQFF	TGTGCCACCAGTCGTCGCCCCGACAATGAGCAGTTCTTC
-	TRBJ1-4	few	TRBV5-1	CASSLAGYNEKLFF	TGCGCCAGCAGCTTGGCGGGCTATAATGAAAAACTGTTTTTT
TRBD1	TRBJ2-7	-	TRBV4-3	CASSRGTGEYEQYF	TGCGCCAGCAGCCGAGGGACAGGGGAATACGAGCAGTACTTC
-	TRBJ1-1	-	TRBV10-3	CAISERGEGVTEAFF	TGTGCCATCAGTGAGAGAGGGGAGGGTGTAACTGAAGCTTTCTTT
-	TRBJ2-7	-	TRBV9	CASSPSSSGYEQYF	TGTGCCAGCAGCCCTTCGAGTAGCGGCTACGAGCAGTACTTC
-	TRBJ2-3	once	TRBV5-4	CASSLAGRVSDTQYF	TGTGCCAGCAGCTTGGCTGGCAGGGTATCGGATACGCAGTATTTT
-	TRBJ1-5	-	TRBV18	CASSPTYNQPQHF	TGTGCCAGCTCACCCACCTACAATCAGCCCCAGCATTTT
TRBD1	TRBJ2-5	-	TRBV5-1	CASSSATGQLETQYF	TGCGCCAGCAGCTCCGCGACAGGGCAGTTGGAGACCCAGTACTTC
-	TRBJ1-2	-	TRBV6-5	CASSYTGHSGYTF	TGTGCCAGCAGTTACACAGGGCACAGTGGCTACACCTTC
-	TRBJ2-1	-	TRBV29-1	CSVTGSSYNEQFF	TGCAGCGTTACAGGGAGCTCCTACAATGAGCAGTTCTTC
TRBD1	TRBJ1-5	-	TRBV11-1	CASSLDRGNQPQHF	TGTGCCAGCAGCCTAGACAGGGGTAATCAGCCCCAGCATTTT
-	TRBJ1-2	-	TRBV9	CASSPEEGSYYGYTF	TGTGCCAGCAGCCCAGAGGAGGGTTCTTACTATGGCTACACCTTC
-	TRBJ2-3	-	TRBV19	CASHLPGTDTQYF	TGTGCCAGTCACCTTCCCGGCACAGATACGCAGTATTTT
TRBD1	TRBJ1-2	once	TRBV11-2	CASSRGQGAWGYTF	TGTGCCAGCAGCAGGGGACAGGGGGCTTGGGGCTACACCTTC
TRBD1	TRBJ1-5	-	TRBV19	CASGGTGSQPQHF	TGTGCCAGTGGCGGGACAGGGAGTCAGCCCCAGCATTTT
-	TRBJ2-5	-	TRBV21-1	CASSRAGTETQYF	TGTGCCAGCAGCAGGGCAGGGACAGAGACCCAGTACTTC
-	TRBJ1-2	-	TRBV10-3	CANQDSLNYGYTF	TGTGCCAACCAGGACAGCCTAAACTATGGCTACACCTTC
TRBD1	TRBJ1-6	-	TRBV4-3	CASSHAGTGGRPLHF	TGCGCCAGCAGCCATGCCGGGACAGGGGGTCGGCCCCTCCACTTT
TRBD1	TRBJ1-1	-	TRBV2	CASSEGRGQVNTEAFF	TGTGCCAGCAGTGAGGGCAGGGGGCAGGTGAACACTGAAGCTTTCTTT
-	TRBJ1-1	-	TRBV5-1	CASSLDGTGNTEAFF	TGCGCCAGCAGCTTGGATGGGACGGGGAACACTGAAGCTTTCTTT
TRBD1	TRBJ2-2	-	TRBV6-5	CASRDRANTGELFF	TGTGCCAGCAGGGACAGGGCGAACACCGGGGAGCTGTTTTTT
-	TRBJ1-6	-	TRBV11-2	CASSLVTGGSPLHF	TGTGCCAGCAGCTTAGTGACAGGAGGTTCACCCCTCCACTTT
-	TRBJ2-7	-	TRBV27	CASSLSIDRRATGNYEQYF	TGTGCCAGCAGTTTATCGATCGATCGCCGAGCGACGGGAAACTACGAGCAGTACTTC
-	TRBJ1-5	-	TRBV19	CASSISTGSPQPQHF	TGTGCCAGTAGTATTTCTACAGGGTCCCCTCAGCCCCAGCATTTT
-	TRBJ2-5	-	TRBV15	CATSRDPGGYETQYF	TGTGCCACCAGCAGAGATCCTGGGGGCTATGAGACCCAGTACTTC
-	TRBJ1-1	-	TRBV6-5	CASSQPDQNTEAFF	TGTGCCAGCAGCCAACCCGACCAGAACACTGAAGCTTTCTTT
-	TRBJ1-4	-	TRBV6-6	CASSLRVGF	TGTGCCAGCAGTCTCAGGGTGGGGTTT
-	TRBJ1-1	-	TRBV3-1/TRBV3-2	CASSLSGGRYTEAFF	TGTGCCAGCAGCCTAAGCGGGGGCAGGTACACTGAAGCTTTCTTT
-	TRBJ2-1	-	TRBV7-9	CASSEQFF	TGTGCCAGCAGCGAGCAGTTCTTC
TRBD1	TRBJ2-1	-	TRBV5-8	CASSAGTGLYNEQFF	TGTGCCAGCAGCGCTGGGACAGGGTTGTATAATGAGCAGTTCTTC
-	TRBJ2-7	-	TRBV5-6	CASSLNKGGLTSYEQYF	TGTGCCAGCAGCTTGAACAAGGGGGGGTTGACCTCCTACGAGCAGTACTTC
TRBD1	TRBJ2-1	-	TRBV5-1	CASSLVTGVWNEQFF	TGCGCCAGCAGCTTGGTGACAGGGGTATGGAATGAGCAGTTCTTC
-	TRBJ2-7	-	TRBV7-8	CASTVASAEQYF	TGTGCCAGCACCGTGGCCAGTGCCGAGCAGTACTTC
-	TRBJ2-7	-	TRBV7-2	CASSSGQSSYEQYF	TGTGCCAGCAGCTCCGGACAGAGCTCCTACGAGCAGTACTTC
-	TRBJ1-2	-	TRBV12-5	CASGLVLGPAGGYTF	TGTGCTAGTGGTTTGGTCCTGGGTCCCGCCGGTGGCTACACCTTC